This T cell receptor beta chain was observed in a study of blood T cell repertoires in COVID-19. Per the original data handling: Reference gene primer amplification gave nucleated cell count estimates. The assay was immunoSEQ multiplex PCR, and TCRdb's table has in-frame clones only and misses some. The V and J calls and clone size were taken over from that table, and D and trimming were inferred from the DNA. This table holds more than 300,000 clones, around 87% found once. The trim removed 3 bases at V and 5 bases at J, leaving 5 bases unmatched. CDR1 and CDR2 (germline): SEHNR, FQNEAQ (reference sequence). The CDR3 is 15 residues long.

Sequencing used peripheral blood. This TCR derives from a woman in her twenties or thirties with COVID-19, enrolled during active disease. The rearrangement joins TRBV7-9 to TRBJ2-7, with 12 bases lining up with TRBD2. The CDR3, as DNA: TGTGCCAGCAGCTTTCCGACTAGCGGGAGTGACGAGCAGTACTTC. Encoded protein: CASSFPTSGSDEQYF.